This TCR beta chain was sequenced for a study of blood T cell repertoires in COVID-19. From germline, CDR1 is LGHNT and CDR2 FRNRAP. V shed 5 bases and J shed 0 bases, with 16 bases lying between them. This CDR3 is built from 16 residues. Produced via immunoSEQ multiplex PCR; TCRdb's table is partial and in-frame only. Of 40,000 to 50,000 clones detected, about nine tenths appear once; the ten largest clones hold approximately 0.4%. The chain employs TRBV12-5 and TRBJ1-1, with a weak D call TRBD1 (6 bases). The receptor's source is a human donor in a cohort sampled during active COVID-19. Sequenced sample: peripheral blood. The CDR3 coding sequence is TGTGCTAGTGGTCCTGCAGGGACACGCATGAACACTGAAGCTTTCTTT. This gives the protein CASGPAGTRMNTEAFF.